This record looks at one T cell receptor (beta chain) sequence and its context. Its matching antigen is unknown. Assay used: immunoSEQ multiplex PCR; TCRdb lists only in-frame clones, some missing. The sample comprises under 500,000 clones, 92% of which are singletons, and less than 2% rests with the top ten. This sample was included in a study of Ad26.COV2.S vaccination and SARS-CoV-2 variants. The wider study: Intramuscular Ad26.COV2.S at 5x10^10 or 1x10^11 viral particles. Study-wide results and limits: Among vaccine recipients, spike-specific TCR breadth exceeded that of placebo recipients. Vaccinees and placebo recipients showed similar non-spike TCR breadth.

As to treatment: roughly 20 received Ad26.COV2.S at low or high dose, single or two shots; 5 received placebo; per-sample allocation not given. Day 63 after the first vaccine or placebo injection was the time point for sampling. The study used a vaccine consisting of an Ad26 vector that expressed Wuhan-strain SARS-CoV-2 spike. Germline V gene lookup returns CDR1 SGDLS and CDR2 YYNGEE. The CDR3 is 15 residues long. J was trimmed by 2 bases and V by 0 bases; bases with no gene match: 4. This sample comprised peripheral blood, obtained in a trial of Ad26.COV2.S vaccine versus placebo. This chain links TRBV9 with TRBJ1-2, with 7 bases identical to TRBD1. The sequence came from a person aged 18-60 years who received the Ad26.COV2.S COVID-19 vaccine or a placebo. CDR3 in DNA: TGTGCCAGCAGCGTAGCCGGACAGGCCAACTATGGCTACACCTTC. It encodes CASSVAGQANYGYTF.